This is a list of T cell receptor beta chains from one sample in a study of response to subunit inactivated influenza vaccine. TCRdb re-called the RT-PCR reads through MiXCR, storing one row per CDR3 protein. The profile shows some 800,000 distinct CDR3 sequences, 20% to 25% of them singletons. The source was PBMCs from blood, collected roughly 5 days after vaccination. The receptors derive from a man aged 50-59 years who received an inactivated influenza vaccine. Both conserved end residues are part of each CDR3. Fields, in order: clone size, V gene, D gene, J gene, CDR3 protein, CDR3 DNA. A D gene is named only where the DNA matches it firmly. Only part of the rows carry a size: once, few, many, or a class if the clone is expanded.

.	TRBV20-1	TRBD1	TRBJ2-3	CSAYPGTGTDTQYF	TGCAGTGCTTATCCGGGGACAGGCACAGATACGCAGTATTTT
.	TRBV6-5	.	TRBJ2-2	CASSYFEGNTGELFF	TGTGCCAGCAGTTACTTTGAAGGGAACACCGGGGAGCTGTTTTTT
.	TRBV6-1	.	TRBJ2-3	CASSPSNSRDPQYF	TGTGCCAGCAGCCCCTCAAATAGCCGGGATCCGCAGTATTTT
.	TRBV19	.	TRBJ2-7	CASSLKGQGTSSYEQYF	TGTGCCAGTAGCCTTAAAGGACAGGGGACTAGCTCCTACGAGCAGTACTTC
.	TRBV28	TRBD2	TRBJ2-7	CASRPTGTSGSYEQYF	TGTGCCAGCAGGCCGACCGGGACTAGCGGTTCCTACGAGCAGTACTTC
.	TRBV3-1	.	TRBJ1-6	CASSHYWAGDNSPLHF	TGTGCCAGCAGCCATTATTGGGCAGGGGACAATTCACCCCTCCACTTT
few	TRBV6-1	.	TRBJ1-5	CASRTRGGNQPQHF	TGTGCCAGCAGAACGCGAGGGGGCAATCAGCCCCAGCATTTT
.	TRBV7-9	.	TRBJ2-1	CASSLARRDVSYNEQFF	TGTGCCAGCAGCCTCGCCCGCCGGGACGTCTCCTACAATGAGCAGTTCTTC
few	TRBV28	.	TRBJ2-7	CASSLWQHYEQYF	TGTGCCAGCAGTTTATGGCAGCACTACGAGCAGTACTTC
.	TRBV3-1	TRBD1	TRBJ2-2	CASSLGTVNTGELFF	TGTGCCAGCAGCCTCGGGACAGTTAACACCGGGGAGCTGTTTTTT
.	TRBV14	TRBD2	TRBJ2-2	CASSQGLGLQAGELFF	TGTGCCAGCAGCCAGGGACTAGGGTTGCAAGCCGGGGAGCTGTTTTTT
few	TRBV10-3	.	TRBJ1-6	CAVRKSLTADNSPLHF	TGTGCCGTAAGAAAGTCCTTGACAGCGGACAATTCACCCCTCCACTTT
.	TRBV29-1	TRBD1	TRBJ1-1	CSVADRGEAFF	TGCAGCGTTGCGGACAGGGGGGAAGCTTTCTTT
.	TRBV30	.	TRBJ1-4	CAWSRQGGGKLFF	TGTGCCTGGAGTAGACAAGGAGGGGGAAAACTGTTTTTT
few	TRBV12-3/TRBV12-4	.	TRBJ1-3	CASSPLLGRAGNTIYF	TGTGCCAGCAGTCCCCTGCTGGGCAGGGCCGGAAACACCATATATTTT
few	TRBV7-3	.	TRBJ1-6	CARTSDGGYNSPLHF	TGTGCCAGGACCTCAGACGGGGGGTATAATTCACCCCTCCACTTT
.	TRBV20-1	TRBD1	TRBJ1-2	CSARAGTVNYGYTF	TGCAGTGCGCGGGCCGGGACAGTAAACTATGGCTACACCTTC
.	TRBV29-1	TRBD2	TRBJ2-7	CSVEVGVGTAGTYEQYF	TGCAGCGTTGAAGTTGGGGTTGGAACAGCGGGGACCTACGAGCAGTACTTC
many	TRBV7-9	TRBD2	TRBJ2-1	CASSFSGRAVNEQFF	TGTGCCAGCAGCTTTAGCGGGAGGGCCGTTAATGAGCAGTTCTTC
.	TRBV2	TRBD1	TRBJ1-1	CASSEPDRDEAFF	TGTGCCAGCAGTGAACCCGACAGGGACGAAGCTTTCTTT
many	TRBV6-1	TRBD2	TRBJ2-1	CASSEARGGSNEQFF	TGTGCCAGCAGTGAAGCCCGGGGGGGGAGCAATGAGCAGTTCTTC
few	TRBV20-1	TRBD2	TRBJ2-3	CSARVSGRAEDTQYF	TGCAGTGCTAGGGTTAGCGGGAGGGCAGAAGATACGCAGTATTTT
.	TRBV7-2	TRBD2	TRBJ2-2	CASSITSGSNTGELFF	TGTGCCAGCAGCATAACTAGCGGGAGTAACACCGGGGAGCTGTTTTTT
.	TRBV20-1	TRBD1	TRBJ2-5	CSATNYMTGLGETQYF	TGCAGTGCTACAAACTATATGACAGGGTTAGGAGAGACCCAGTACTTC
.	TRBV20-1	TRBD1	TRBJ2-5	CSASAGTDQETQYF	TGCAGTGCTAGTGCCGGGACAGATCAAGAGACCCAGTACTTC
few	TRBV12-3/TRBV12-4	.	TRBJ2-7	CASSFSWTSVREQYF	TGTGCCAGCAGTTTTAGCTGGACCAGCGTTAGGGAGCAGTACTTC
.	TRBV12-3/TRBV12-4	.	TRBJ1-2	CASSHTGDYGYTF	TGTGCCAGCAGTCACACAGGCGACTATGGCTACACCTTC
.	TRBV20-1	.	TRBJ2-1	CSANEGYNEQFF	TGCAGTGCTAACGAGGGGTACAATGAGCAGTTCTTC
.	TRBV7-8	.	TRBJ2-7	CASSLGGDNEQYF	TGTGCCAGCAGCTTAGGAGGGGACAACGAGCAGTACTTC
few	TRBV28	TRBD2	TRBJ2-1	CASSEGLAGYNEQFF	TGTGCCAGCAGCGAGGGACTAGCGGGTTACAATGAGCAGTTCTTC
few	TRBV6-2/TRBV6-3	TRBD1	TRBJ1-5	CASSHRDRAGGQPQHF	TGTGCCAGCAGTCACCGGGACAGGGCCGGTGGTCAGCCCCAGCATTTT
few	TRBV4-3	.	TRBJ2-7	CASSLARDGTYEQYF	TGCGCCAGCAGCCTCGCCAGGGACGGAACCTACGAGCAGTACTTC
.	TRBV5-1	TRBD1	TRBJ2-7	CASRLPQGAGEQYF	TGCGCCAGCAGACTCCCACAGGGGGCAGGGGAGCAGTACTTC
many	TRBV12-3/TRBV12-4	.	TRBJ2-7	CASSFWGYEQYF	TGTGCCAGCAGTTTCTGGGGCTACGAGCAGTACTTC
many	TRBV6-2/TRBV6-3	.	TRBJ2-1	CASSPRSTGSSYNEQFF	TGTGCCAGCAGCCCGCGATCCACAGGCAGCTCCTACAATGAGCAGTTCTTC
.	TRBV4-1	.	TRBJ2-7	CASSPGGNPYEQYF	TGCGCCAGCAGCCCCGGGGGTAACCCCTACGAGCAGTACTTC
few	TRBV9	TRBD1	TRBJ2-7	CASSEGQGSYEQYF	TGTGCCAGCAGCGAAGGACAGGGATCTTACGAGCAGTACTTC
.	TRBV7-3	TRBD1	TRBJ2-1	CASSPSDRVPYNEQFF	TGTGCCAGCAGCCCGTCCGACAGGGTCCCCTACAATGAGCAGTTCTTC
few	TRBV20-1	.	TRBJ1-1	CSARAYEKVAINTEAFF	TGCAGTGCTAGGGCCTACGAGAAGGTGGCAATTAACACTGAAGCTTTCTTT
few	TRBV12-3/TRBV12-4	.	TRBJ2-5	CASSFAGGEETQYF	TGTGCCAGCAGTTTCGCAGGCGGCGAGGAGACCCAGTACTTC
.	TRBV10-3	.	TRBJ1-1	CAISVRDTVNTEAFF	TGTGCCATCAGTGTTCGGGACACTGTGAACACTGAAGCTTTCTTT
many	TRBV10-3	.	TRBJ2-5	CAISEAGRETQYF	TGTGCCATCAGTGAGGCAGGGCGAGAGACCCAGTACTTC
.	TRBV6-1	TRBD1	TRBJ2-1	CASTRRETGGPNEQFF	TGTGCCAGCACCAGAAGGGAGACAGGGGGCCCAAATGAGCAGTTCTTC
many	TRBV11-2	TRBD2	TRBJ2-3	CASSSRAGGQDTQYF	TGTGCCAGCAGCTCACGGGCGGGGGGTCAAGATACGCAGTATTTT
.	TRBV2	TRBD1	TRBJ2-7	CAIATGTEPYEQYF	TGTGCCATCGCGACCGGGACAGAGCCTTACGAGCAGTACTTC
.	TRBV7-2	TRBD1	TRBJ1-2	CASSLVGTGPTNYGYTF	TGTGCCAGCAGCTTAGTAGGGACAGGCCCTACTAACTATGGCTACACCTTC
.	TRBV7-9	TRBD1	TRBJ2-5	CASSFYRGQGTQYF	TGTGCCAGCAGCTTCTATAGGGGACAGGGGACCCAGTACTTC
few	TRBV15	.	TRBJ1-1	CATSRDGRLGAEAFF	TGTGCCACCAGCAGAGACGGGCGACTAGGAGCTGAAGCTTTCTTT
many	TRBV5-6	.	TRBJ1-4	CASSHRDNEKLFF	TGTGCCAGCAGCCATCGGGATAATGAAAAACTGTTTTTT
few	TRBV27	TRBD1	TRBJ2-3	CASSFRGNTDTQYF	TGTGCCAGCAGTTTCAGGGGGAACACAGATACGCAGTATTTT
few	TRBV24-1	.	TRBJ2-7	CATSADTHYEQYF	TGTGCCACCAGTGCTGACACCCACTACGAGCAGTACTTC
.	TRBV7-8	TRBD2	TRBJ2-7	CASSLRREESYEQYF	TGTGCCAGCAGCTTACGGCGGGAGGAGTCCTACGAGCAGTACTTC
few	TRBV20-1	.	TRBJ2-1	CSAYPRDKSRGEQFF	TGCAGTGCTTACCCCCGGGACAAATCTAGGGGTGAGCAGTTCTTC
few	TRBV20-1	.	TRBJ2-7	CSARGPRDRSYEQYF	TGCAGTGCTAGAGGGCCTCGGGACCGATCCTACGAGCAGTACTTC
few	TRBV5-6	TRBD1	TRBJ1-1	CASSSGQGVGRNTEAFF	TGTGCCAGCAGTTCGGGACAGGGGGTCGGAAGGAACACTGAAGCTTTCTTT
.	TRBV12-3/TRBV12-4	.	TRBJ2-5	CASSLILPGPTQETQYF	TGTGCCAGCAGTTTAATTCTCCCTGGACCGACACAAGAGACCCAGTACTTC
few	TRBV5-1	.	TRBJ1-2	CASSLRINYGYTF	TGCGCCAGCAGCTTGAGGATCAACTATGGCTACACCTTC
.	TRBV7-2	TRBD1	TRBJ2-7	CASSGRDRGNPYEQYF	TGTGCCAGCAGCGGCCGGGACAGGGGAAACCCCTACGAGCAGTACTTC
few	TRBV4-2	TRBD1	TRBJ2-2	CASRRGQGIAGELFF	TGTGCCAGCAGAAGAGGACAGGGAATTGCCGGGGAGCTGTTTTTT